A selection of T cell receptor beta chains follows, all from one sample in a study of T cell repertoires in cytomegalovirus infection. TCRdb analysed the reads with MiXCR anew, one entry per CDR3 protein. The sample has roughly 640,000 distinct CDR3 sequences, less than 25% seen once. Sequenced input: CD8+ T cells from PBMCs. The receptor set was obtained from a human donor in good health (CMV status not recorded). Some clones in this sample may be carry-over from other donors' samples. Both conserved end residues are part of each CDR3. The D gene is left open where the match is weak. Size tells how often a clone was seen (once, few, many) or the class of an expanded clone, and some rows leave it out.

V: TRBV9; length: 14; J: TRBJ1-2; D: .; size: few; CDR3: CASSSDQPNYGYTF; DNA: TGTGCCAGCAGCTCAGACCAGCCGAACTATGGCTACACCTTC
V: TRBV12-3/TRBV12-4; length: 16; J: TRBJ1-5; D: .; size: .; CDR3: CASSLVAPWGNQPQHF; DNA: TGTGCCAGCAGTTTAGTGGCACCATGGGGCAATCAGCCCCAGCATTTT
V: TRBV7-9; length: 14; J: TRBJ1-2; D: .; size: .; CDR3: CASSLGQDLYGYTF; DNA: TGTGCCAGCAGCTTAGGACAGGATCTTTATGGCTACACCTTC
V: TRBV23-1; length: 15; J: TRBJ2-2; D: TRBD1; size: .; CDR3: CASEGQGEETGELFF; DNA: TGCGCCAGCGAGGGACAGGGGGAAGAGACCGGGGAGCTGTTTTTT
V: TRBV7-3; length: 15; J: TRBJ2-1; D: .; size: many; CDR3: CASSLGTGDYNEQFF; DNA: TGTGCCAGCAGCTTAGGGACGGGCGATTACAATGAGCAGTTCTTC
V: TRBV7-9; length: 20; J: TRBJ2-7; D: TRBD1; size: .; CDR3: CASSLAINPFSRQGTHEQYF; DNA: TGTGCCAGCAGCTTAGCGATTAACCCTTTTTCACGACAGGGGACCCACGAGCAGTACTTC
V: TRBV6-2/TRBV6-3; length: 13; J: TRBJ2-7; D: .; size: .; CDR3: CASRTRKPYEQYF; DNA: TGTGCCAGCAGGACACGGAAGCCCTACGAGCAGTACTTC
V: TRBV3-1; length: 15; J: TRBJ1-4; D: TRBD1; size: .; CDR3: CASSQEDRGDEKLFF; DNA: TGTGCCAGCAGCCAAGAGGACAGGGGGGATGAAAAACTGTTTTTT
V: TRBV28; length: 16; J: TRBJ2-1; D: TRBD1; size: few; CDR3: CASSDPGQGAHNEQFF; DNA: TGTGCCAGCAGTGACCCGGGACAGGGGGCTCACAATGAGCAGTTCTTC
V: TRBV4-1; length: 15; J: TRBJ2-1; D: .; size: many; CDR3: CASSQVGSSYNEQFF; DNA: TGCGCCAGCAGCCAAGTAGGAAGCTCCTACAATGAGCAGTTCTTC
V: TRBV6-1; length: 13; J: TRBJ1-1; D: .; size: many; CDR3: CASSGWPGTEAFF; DNA: TGTGCCAGCAGTGGATGGCCGGGGACTGAAGCTTTCTTT
V: TRBV6-2/TRBV6-3; length: 13; J: TRBJ1-5; D: .; size: .; CDR3: CASSIASYQPQHF; DNA: TGTGCCAGCAGTATCGCGTCTTATCAGCCCCAGCATTTT
V: TRBV10-3; length: 14; J: TRBJ1-2; D: .; size: .; CDR3: CAISESPGSLGYTF; DNA: TGTGCCATCAGTGAGTCTCCGGGTTCTCTCGGCTACACCTTC
V: TRBV28; length: 14; J: TRBJ1-1; D: .; size: many; CDR3: CASKNQEMNTEAFF; DNA: TGTGCCAGCAAGAATCAGGAGATGAACACTGAAGCTTTCTTT
V: TRBV15; length: 13; J: TRBJ1-1; D: TRBD1; size: few; CDR3: CATRRDRNTEAFF; DNA: TGTGCCACCAGACGGGACAGAAACACTGAAGCTTTCTTT
V: TRBV2; length: 14; J: TRBJ2-3; D: TRBD1; size: .; CDR3: CASSEPGTEDTQYF; DNA: TGTGCCAGCAGTGAGCCCGGGACAGAAGATACGCAGTATTTT
V: TRBV20-1; length: 12; J: TRBJ2-4; D: .; size: many; CDR3: CSAIALGHIQYF; DNA: TGCAGTGCTATAGCTTTGGGCCACATTCAGTACTTC
V: TRBV28; length: 15; J: TRBJ2-5; D: TRBD1; size: many; CDR3: CASRDPRDSQETQYF; DNA: TGTGCCAGCAGAGACCCTCGGGACAGCCAAGAGACCCAGTACTTC
V: TRBV4-2; length: 16; J: TRBJ2-2; D: TRBD2; size: few; CDR3: CASSQDFSGGAGELFF; DNA: TGTGCCAGCAGCCAAGATTTTAGCGGGGGGGCCGGGGAGCTGTTTTTT
V: TRBV7-9; length: 14; J: TRBJ2-3; D: .; size: few; CDR3: CASSSLDSTDTQYF; DNA: TGTGCCAGCAGCTCACTGGACTCGACAGATACGCAGTATTTT
V: TRBV7-9; length: 16; J: TRBJ2-1; D: .; size: few; CDR3: CASSPRTSSRLLGQFF; DNA: TGTGCCAGCAGCCCTAGGACATCGTCCCGACTTTTAGGGCAGTTCTTC